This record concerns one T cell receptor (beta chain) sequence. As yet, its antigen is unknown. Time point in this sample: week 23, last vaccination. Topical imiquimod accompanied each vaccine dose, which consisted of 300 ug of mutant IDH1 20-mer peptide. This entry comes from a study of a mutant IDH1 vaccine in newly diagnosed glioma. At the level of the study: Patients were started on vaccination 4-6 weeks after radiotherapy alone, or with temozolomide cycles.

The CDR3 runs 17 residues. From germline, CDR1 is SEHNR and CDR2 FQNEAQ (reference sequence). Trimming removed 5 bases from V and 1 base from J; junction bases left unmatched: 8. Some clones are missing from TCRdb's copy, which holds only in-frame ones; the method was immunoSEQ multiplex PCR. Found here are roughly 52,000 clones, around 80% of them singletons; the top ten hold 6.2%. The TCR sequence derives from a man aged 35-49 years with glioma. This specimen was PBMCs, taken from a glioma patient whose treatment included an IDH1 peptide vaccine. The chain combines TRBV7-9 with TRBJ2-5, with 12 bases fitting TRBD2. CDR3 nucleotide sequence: TGTGCCAGCAGCCCCCGACGACTAGCGGGGGCCCAAGAGACCCAGTACTTC. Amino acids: CASSPRRLAGAQETQYF.